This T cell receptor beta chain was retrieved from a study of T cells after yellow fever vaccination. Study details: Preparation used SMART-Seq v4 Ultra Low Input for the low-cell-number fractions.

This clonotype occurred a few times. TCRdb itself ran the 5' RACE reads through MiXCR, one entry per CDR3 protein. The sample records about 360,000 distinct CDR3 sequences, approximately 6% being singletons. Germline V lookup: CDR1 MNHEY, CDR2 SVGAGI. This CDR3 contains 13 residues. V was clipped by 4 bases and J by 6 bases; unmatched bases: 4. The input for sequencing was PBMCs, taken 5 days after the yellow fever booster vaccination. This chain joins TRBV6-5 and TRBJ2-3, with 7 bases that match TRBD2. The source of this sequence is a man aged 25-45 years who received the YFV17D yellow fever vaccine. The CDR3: CASSWGGLDTQYF. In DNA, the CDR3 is TGTGCCAGCAGTTGGGGAGGGTTGGATACGCAGTATTTT.